A single sample gave rise to the 13 T cell receptor beta chains below, sequenced in a study of cytomegalovirus exposure and HLA in healthy donors. The PCR contained 60 Vbeta and 13 Jbeta primers. The data were produced by immunoSEQ multiplex PCR, yet TCRdb's version contains in-frame clones alone and is incomplete. The sample gives about 79,000 clones, 67% of which show up once; 6.5% to 7.5% is in the top ten. Sequencing was carried out using PBMCs. The origin of the receptors is a woman in her fifties or sixties in good health and CMV-seropositive.

This chain links TRBV6-1 with TRBJ2-1; 13 bases align to TRBD2. CDR1 MNHNS and CDR2 SASEGT come from the germline V gene. J lost 8 bases, V lost 5 bases, and 6 bases had no gene match. The CDR3 length is 15 residues. The CDR3 sequence: CASSQGLAGTDEQFF. CDR3 bases: TGTGCCAGCAGTCAGGGACTAGCGGGGACGGATGAGCAGTTCTTC.

The chain uses TRBV5-1 and TRBJ1-4; D is uncertain. The germline gives CDR1 SGHRS, CDR2 YFSETQ. The germline V and J ends were trimmed by 3 bases and 7 bases, with 13 bases remaining between them. The CDR3 sequence is 14 residues long. The CDR3, as DNA: TGCGCCAGCAGCTCCGAGGGAGGCGCTGAAAAACTGTTTTTT. Its protein is CASSSEGGAEKLFF.

This chain connects TRBV7-6 to TRBJ2-3; 8 nucleotides match TRBD2. The germline gives CDR1 SGHVS, CDR2 FNYEAQ. Germline trimming cut 4 bases from V and 2 bases from J; bases unmatched to any gene: 5. There are 15 residues in the CDR3. CDR3 DNA: TGTGCCAGCAGCTATGCGGGGGGCCCCACAGATACGCAGTATTTT. Its translation: CASSYAGGPTDTQYF.

The chain couples TRBV6-4 to TRBJ1-1, with TRBD1 as a possible D gene (5 bases). CDR3 size: 15 residues. The germline V and J ends were trimmed by 6 bases and 0 bases, with 14 bases remaining between them. CDR1 is MRHNA and CDR2 is SNTAGT in the germline V gene. The CDR3 reads CASSPAGEMNTEAFF. The CDR3 nucleotides read TGTGCCAGCAGCCCTGCGGGGGAAATGAACACTGAAGCTTTCTTT.

The rearrangement links TRBV6-1 to TRBJ1-1; TRBD1 agrees at 7 bases. The V gene's germline CDR1 is MNHNS and CDR2 SASEGT. V dropped 6 bases and J dropped 5; count of bases not matched to a gene: 6. This CDR3 is built from 13 residues. CDR3 loop: CASRRQGVTEAFF. Written as DNA, the CDR3 is TGTGCCAGCAGACGACAGGGTGTAACTGAAGCTTTCTTT.

On this clone: Other DNA sequences in this specimen translate into the identical CDR3. The rearrangement uses TRBV5-1 and TRBJ1-4, with a weak D call TRBD1 (5 bases). The germline V gene has CDR1 SGHRS and CDR2 YFSETQ. V lost 0 bases and J lost 7, with 10 bases in between. This CDR3 has 14 residues. The CDR3 loop is CASSLGQGSEKLFF. CDR3 coding DNA: TGCGCCAGCAGCTTGGGTCAGGGTAGTGAAAAACTGTTTTTT.

The CDR3: CASSFMRSRDEQFF. The DNA of the CDR3 is TGTGCCAGCAGCTTCATGCGCTCGAGGGATGAGCAGTTCTTC. The gene calls are TRBV5-4 and TRBJ2-1, with D possibly being TRBD2 (5 bases). The CDR3 totals 14 residues. V lost 2 bases and J 8 bases, leaving 14 bases between the germline ends. CDR1 and CDR2 from the germline V gene are SGHNT and YYREEE (reference sequence). Variable domain in full (rest from reference TRBV5-4 and TRBJ2-1): ETGVTQSPTHLIKTRGQQVTLRCSSQSGHNTVSWYQQALGQGPQFIFQYYREEENGRGNFPPRFSGLQFPNYSSELNVNALELDDSALYLCASSFMRSRDEQFFGPGTRLTVL.

The genes are TRBV4-2 and TRBJ1-4, with D unclear. There are 15 residues in the CDR3. Looked up from germline, CDR1 is LGHNA and CDR2 is YNFKEQ. V lost 0 bases and J 5 bases, leaving 10 bases between the germline ends. The CDR3 here is CASSQDEGVNEKLFF. The CDR3 DNA reads TGTGCCAGCAGCCAAGACGAAGGAGTCAATGAAAAACTGTTTTTT.

This chain connects TRBV4-1 to TRBJ2-1, with D perhaps TRBD2 (6 bases). Germline V gene data show CDR1 as MGHRA and CDR2 as YSYEKL. The CDR3 has 14 residues. Trimming stripped 0 bases from V and 9 bases from J, with 12 bases between. CDR3 sequence (DNA): TGCGCCAGCAGCCAAGATCCGGGGACTGGTGAGCAGTTCTTC. It is translated as CASSQDPGTGEQFF.

This clone is termed large. The chain has TRBV4-2 and TRBJ2-2, with 10 bases fitting TRBD1. V trimming: 3 bases; J trimming: 6 bases; junction bases outside the gene matches: 7. Per germline, CDR1 LGHNA and CDR2 YNFKEQ. The CDR3 is made up of 16 amino acids. CDR3 coding DNA: TGTGCCAGCAGCCAGATCCCCGACAGGGGGCCCGGGGAGCTGTTTTTT. This codes for CASSQIPDRGPGELFF.

V gene TRBV5-1 combines with J gene TRBJ1-3; 9 nucleotides align to TRBD1. Germline CDR1 is SGHRS and CDR2 is YFSETQ. The CDR3 covers 17 residues. V gave up 4 bases and J gave up 1 base; unmatched junction bases: 9. CDR3 DNA: TGCGCCAGCAGCCGGGACAGGGTAACCCTTTCTGGAAACACCATATATTTT. The encoded protein is CASSRDRVTLSGNTIYF.

V gene TRBV6-1 combines with J gene TRBJ2-7; a possible D gene is TRBD2 (6 bases). The CDR3 extends over 15 amino acids. Germline assignment: CDR1 MNHNS and CDR2 SASEGT. Between the trimmed V and J ends, which lost 3 bases and 1 base, there was a span of 13 bases. The CDR3 spells CASSDLGGVSYEQYV. DNA of the CDR3: TGTGCCAGCAGTGACCTTGGCGGGGTTTCCTACGAGCAGTACGTC.

This chain uses TRBV18 with TRBJ1-6; tentative D call: TRBD1 (5 bases). The length of the CDR3 is 16 residues. Trimming pared 5 bases from V and 7 bases from J, leaving 18 bases between. Germline V CDR1 and CDR2: KGHSH, LQKENI. The chain's CDR3 is CASSISPGLSNSPLHF. CDR3 nucleotide sequence: TGTGCCAGCTCAATTTCACCGGGACTATCAAATTCACCCCTCCACTTT.